What follows are 16 T cell receptor beta chains derived from one specimen sequenced in a study of T-cell memory formation after mild COVID-19. TCRdb independently ran MiXCR on the 5' RACE reads; one entry per CDR3 protein. The table lists about 610,000 distinct CDR3 sequences, around 15% of them singletons. Sequencing input: PBMCs or a T cell subset sorted from them (not recorded which). Receptors originate from an adult woman who had mild COVID-19 (a few samples of this study predate the infection). Cell type and time point are not known.

CDR3 sequence: CASSHGTSGSFEQFF. The DNA for the CDR3 is TGTGCCAGCAGCCATGGGACTAGCGGGAGTTTTGAGCAGTTCTTC. The J gene is TRBJ2-1, the V gene TRBV3-1; 14 positions agree with TRBD2. The CDR3 covers 15 residues. Germline V gives CDR1 LGHDT, CDR2 YNNKEL (reference sequence). V shed 3 bases and J 9 bases; nucleotides not matched to a gene: 4.

The rearrangement links TRBV7-2 to TRBJ2-3; D is uncertain. Trimming took 5 bases from V and 6 from J, leaving 18 bases between them. CDR3 size: 15 residues. Germline V CDR1 and CDR2: SGHTA, FQGNSA. CDR3 protein: CASSLFLGFGDTQYF. DNA for the CDR3: TGTGCCAGCAGCCTCTTCTTAGGCTTCGGGGATACGCAGTATTTT. Filled out from reference TRBV7-2 and TRBJ2-3, the complete variable domain reads GAGVSQSPSNKVTEKGKDVELRCDPISGHTALYWYRQSLGQGLEFLIYFQGNSAPDKSGLPSDRFSAERTGGSVSTLTIQRTQQEDSAVYLCASSLFLGFGDTQYFGPGTRLTVL.

The rearrangement links TRBV20-1 to TRBJ2-3, with 8 nucleotides matching TRBD1. CDR3 length: 15 residues. After removal of 0 bases from V and 4 bases from J, the junction contained 6 bases not matched to a gene. Germline-derived CDR1 and CDR2 are DFQATT and SNEGSKA (reference sequence). This chain's CDR3 is CSARDRGTGADTQYF. The CDR3 DNA reads TGCAGTGCTAGAGATCGGGGGACAGGCGCAGATACGCAGTATTTT.

The chain recombines TRBV3-1 with TRBJ1-2; TRBD1 might be the D (6 bases). Germline V gene data show CDR1 as LGHDT and CDR2 as YNNKEL (reference sequence). The CDR3 is 14 amino acids. The ends were cut back, 3 bases at V and 1 base at J, with 9 bases in the middle. The chain's CDR3 is CASSHQGFNYGYTF. For the CDR3, the DNA is TGTGCCAGCAGCCACCAGGGGTTTAACTATGGCTACACCTTC.

This sequence joins TRBV5-6 and TRBJ1-5, with 7 positions matching TRBD1. J was trimmed by 7 bases and V by 2 bases; bases with no gene match: 12. The germline gives CDR1 SGHDT, CDR2 YYEEEE. CDR3 length equals 16 residues. CDR3 sequence: CASSFRDEGAGQPQHF. The CDR3 DNA reads as TGTGCCAGCAGCTTTAGAGATGAGGGGGCAGGCCAGCCCCAGCATTTT.

The chain uses TRBV7-2 and TRBJ2-1, with TRBD2 matching 10 bases. The CDR3 length is 16 residues. The V gene's germline CDR1 is SGHTA and CDR2 FQGNSA. The V gene end was trimmed by 5 bases and the J gene end by 6 bases; junction bases not matched to a gene: 10. The CDR3 sequence: CASSPPGTSVGNEQFF. The CDR3 region has the DNA TGTGCCAGCAGCCCACCAGGGACTAGCGTTGGCAATGAGCAGTTCTTC.

This clonotype occurred a few times. The J gene is TRBJ1-2, the V gene TRBV7-9, with TRBD1 matching over 7 bases. Trimming cost V 7 bases and J 8 bases; bases outside gene matches: 13. This CDR3 has 14 amino acids. The germline CDR1 and CDR2 sequences are SEHNR and FQNEAQ (reference sequence). CDR3 in amino acids: CASTLGQVGFGYTF. CDR3 in DNA: TGTGCCAGCACCCTAGGACAGGTCGGTTTCGGCTACACCTTC.

The rearrangement links TRBV4-3 to TRBJ2-7; the D gene is possibly TRBD1 (5 bases). The CDR3 consists of 14 residues. V lost 2 bases and J lost 3, with 11 bases in between. Germline CDR1 and CDR2: LGHNA and YSLEER. CDR3 loop: CASSQQGWSYEQYF. DNA of the CDR3: TGCGCCAGCAGCCAACAGGGTTGGAGCTACGAGCAGTACTTC.

This clonotype was observed a handful of times. V and J are TRBV5-1 and TRBJ2-7; either TRBD1 or TRBD2 may fit D (5 bases each). The CDR3 runs 12 residues. Per the germline V gene, CDR1 is SGHRS and CDR2 is YFSETQ. V lost 4 bases, J lost 3 bases, and 8 bases lay in between. CDR3 DNA sequence: TGCGCCAGCAGCCGGGACGACTACGAGCAGTACTTC. Amino acids: CASSRDDYEQYF.

This clonotype was detected a few times. The chain joins TRBV5-1 to TRBJ1-6; D perhaps matches TRBD1 (5 bases). The CDR3 loop spans 16 amino acids. CDR1 is SGHRS, CDR2 YFSETQ, per germline. Trimming pared 0 bases from V and 5 bases from J, leaving 12 bases between. In nucleotides, the CDR3 is TGCGCCAGCAGCTTGGGTCCGGCAGGGAATAATTCACCCCTCCACTTT. This gives the protein CASSLGPAGNNSPLHF.

The chain has TRBV20-1 and TRBJ2-2; 8 bases align to TRBD2. Germline values: CDR1 DFQATT, CDR2 SNEGSKA (reference sequence). Germline trimming cut 0 bases from V and 4 bases from J; bases unmatched to any gene: 7. The CDR3 covers 16 residues. CDR3 bases: TGCAGTGCTAGAGAAATAGCGGGGTGGGCCACCGGGGAGCTGTTTTTT. Amino acids: CSAREIAGWATGELFF.

This clonotype was counted ten times or more. The chain employs TRBV12-3 or TRBV12-4 and TRBJ2-6, with D possibly being TRBD2 (5 bases). V shed 2 bases and J shed 1 base, with 6 bases lying between them. The CDR3 spans 15 residues. The CDR3 protein is CASSLRGSGANVLTF. In DNA, the CDR3 is TGTGCCAGCAGTTTAAGAGGGTCTGGGGCCAACGTCCTGACTTTC.

This clonotype was seen many times. The V call is TRBV3-1, the J call TRBJ2-7; TRBD1 aligns across 7 bases. V was pared by 4 bases and J by 1 base, with 7 bases of the junction left unmatched. The V gene's germline CDR1 is LGHDT and CDR2 YNNKEL (reference sequence). The CDR3 extends over 15 amino acids. In nucleotides, the CDR3 is TGTGCCAGCAGCCGTAGATCGACAGGGTCCTACGAGCAGTACTTC. This gives the protein CASSRRSTGSYEQYF.

This clonotype was picked up a small number of times. The J gene is TRBJ2-7, the V gene TRBV7-2; D uncertain. With 0 bases removed from V and 3 bases from J, the gap between germline ends came to 9 bases. The CDR3 loop spans 14 amino acids. The germline V gene encodes CDR1 SGHTA and CDR2 FQGNSA. CDR3 coding DNA: TGTGCCAGCAGCTTAGCTGGCTACATCTACGAGCAGTACTTC. Amino acid sequence: CASSLAGYIYEQYF.

There are a few counts of this clonotype. The chain employs TRBV7-2 and TRBJ1-1; D is unresolved. The germline V gene has CDR1 SGHTA and CDR2 FQGNSA. V lost 0 bases to trimming and J lost 11 bases, with 10 bases between them. There are 12 residues in the CDR3. The CDR3 here is CASSLAGGRAFF. CDR3 DNA: TGTGCCAGCAGCTTAGCTGGAGGGAGGGCTTTCTTT.

Ten or more counts support this clonotype. V usage is TRBV5-1 and J usage is TRBJ2-6; no definite D call. V lost 0 bases, J lost 0 bases, and 7 bases lay in between. The germline gives CDR1 SGHRS, CDR2 YFSETQ. This CDR3 region has 16 residues. The CDR3 region is CASSLAGTSGANVLTF. CDR3 nucleotides: TGCGCCAGCAGCTTGGCAGGCACCTCTGGGGCCAACGTCCTGACTTTC.